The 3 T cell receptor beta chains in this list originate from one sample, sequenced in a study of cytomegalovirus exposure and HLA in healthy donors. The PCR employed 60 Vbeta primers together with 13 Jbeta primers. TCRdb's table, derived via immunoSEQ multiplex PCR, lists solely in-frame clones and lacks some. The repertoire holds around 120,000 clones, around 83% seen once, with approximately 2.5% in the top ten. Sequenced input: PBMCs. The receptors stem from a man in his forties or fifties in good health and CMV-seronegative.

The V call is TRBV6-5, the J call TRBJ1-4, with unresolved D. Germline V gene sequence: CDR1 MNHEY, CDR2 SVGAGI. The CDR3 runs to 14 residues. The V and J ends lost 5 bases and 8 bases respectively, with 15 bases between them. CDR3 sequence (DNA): TGTGCCAGCAGTAATCATCACGGTAACGAAAAACTGTTTTTT. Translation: CASSNHHGNEKLFF.

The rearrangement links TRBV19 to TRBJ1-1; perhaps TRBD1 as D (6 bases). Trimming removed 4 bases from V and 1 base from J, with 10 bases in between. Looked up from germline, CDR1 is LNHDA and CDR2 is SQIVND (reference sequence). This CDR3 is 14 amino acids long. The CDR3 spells CASSKTGPNTEAFF. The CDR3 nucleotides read TGTGCCAGTAGTAAGACAGGACCGAACACTGAAGCTTTCTTT.

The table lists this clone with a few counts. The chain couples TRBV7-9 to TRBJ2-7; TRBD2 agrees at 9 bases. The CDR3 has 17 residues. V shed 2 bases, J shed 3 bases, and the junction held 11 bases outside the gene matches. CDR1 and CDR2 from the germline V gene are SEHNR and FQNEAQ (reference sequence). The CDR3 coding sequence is TGTGCCAGCAGCTTATTTGTCGGGGGCGGGGGGGACTACGAGCAGTACTTC. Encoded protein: CASSLFVGGGGDYEQYF.